Below, 2 T cell receptor beta chains from the same sample are listed, as sequenced in a study of CD8 T cells in ankylosing spondylitis. TCRdb reanalysed the 5' RACE reads using MiXCR and keeps one entry per CDR3 protein. The sample includes some 70,000 distinct CDR3 sequences, about 5.2% of them seen just once. Material for sequencing was blood, either unsorted or a sorted T cell fraction (not recorded which). The receptors originated from a male donor with ankylosing spondylitis or in good health (not recorded which).

This clonotype has at least ten counts. V and J are TRBV4-1 and TRBJ1-5; tentatively, D is TRBD1 (6 bases). This CDR3 is 17 amino acids long. The V and J ends lost 4 bases and 2 bases respectively, with 18 bases between them. CDR1 and CDR2 (germline): MGHRA, YSYEKL. The CDR3 region is CASSRIIQGSGNQPQHF. DNA for the CDR3: TGCGCCAGCAGCCGAATAATACAGGGAAGTGGCAATCAGCCCCAGCATTTT.

This clonotype has ten or more counts. A much bigger clone sits one base away, suggesting this may be a read error. This chain links TRBV5-1 with TRBJ2-5; tentative D call: TRBD1 (6 bases). Deletions cut 0 bases from V and 1 base from J, with 10 bases between. The CDR3 contains 15 residues. Germline CDR1 and CDR2: SGHRS and YFSETQ. This CDR3 reads CASSLGTATQETQYF. The CDR3 DNA reads as TGCGCCAGCAGCTTGGGGACAGCGACCCAAGAGACCCAGTACTTC.